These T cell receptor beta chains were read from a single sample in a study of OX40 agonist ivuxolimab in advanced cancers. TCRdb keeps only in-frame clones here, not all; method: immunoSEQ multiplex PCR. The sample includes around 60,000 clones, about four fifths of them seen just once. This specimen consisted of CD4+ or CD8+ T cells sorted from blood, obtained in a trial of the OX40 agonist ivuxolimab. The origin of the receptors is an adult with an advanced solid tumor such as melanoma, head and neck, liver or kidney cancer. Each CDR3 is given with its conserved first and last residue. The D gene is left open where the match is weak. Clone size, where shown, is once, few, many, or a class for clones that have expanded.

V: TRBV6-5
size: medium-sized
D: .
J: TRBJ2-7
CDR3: CASSYLGGATYEQYF
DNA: TGTGCCAGCAGTTACTTAGGGGGGGCTACCTACGAGCAGTACTTC

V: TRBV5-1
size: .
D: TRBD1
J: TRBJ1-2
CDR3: CASSPTGDRGYTF
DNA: TGCGCCAGCAGCCCCACAGGGGATAGAGGCTACACCTTC

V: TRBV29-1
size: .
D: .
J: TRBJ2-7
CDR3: CSVGQASYEQYF
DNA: TGCAGCGTGGGTCAGGCTTCCTACGAGCAGTACTTC

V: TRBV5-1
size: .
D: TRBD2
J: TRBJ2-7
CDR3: CASSLEREFYEQYF
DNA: TGCGCCAGCAGCCTAGAGCGGGAGTTCTACGAGCAGTACTTC

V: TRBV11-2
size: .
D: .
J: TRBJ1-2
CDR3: CASTPGDYGYTF
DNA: TGTGCCAGCACCCCGGGGGACTATGGCTACACCTTC

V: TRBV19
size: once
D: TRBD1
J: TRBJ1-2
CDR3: CASSKDRDRGHYTF
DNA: TGTGCCAGTAGTAAAGACCGGGACAGGGGTCACTACACCTTC

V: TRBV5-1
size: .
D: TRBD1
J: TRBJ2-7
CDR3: CASSLVGDRGEQYF
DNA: TGCGCCAGCAGCTTGGTTGGGGACAGGGGCGAGCAGTACTTC

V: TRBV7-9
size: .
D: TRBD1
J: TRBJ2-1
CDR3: CASGEGAFRNEQFF
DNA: TGTGCCAGCGGAGAGGGGGCATTCCGCAATGAGCAGTTCTTC

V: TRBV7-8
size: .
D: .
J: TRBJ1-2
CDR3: CASSLAGDSGYTF
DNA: TGTGCCAGCAGCTTAGCCGGGGACTCGGGCTACACCTTC

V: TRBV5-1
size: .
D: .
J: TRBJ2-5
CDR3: CASSLVREETQYF
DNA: TGCGCCAGCAGCTTGGTGAGGGAAGAGACCCAGTACTTC